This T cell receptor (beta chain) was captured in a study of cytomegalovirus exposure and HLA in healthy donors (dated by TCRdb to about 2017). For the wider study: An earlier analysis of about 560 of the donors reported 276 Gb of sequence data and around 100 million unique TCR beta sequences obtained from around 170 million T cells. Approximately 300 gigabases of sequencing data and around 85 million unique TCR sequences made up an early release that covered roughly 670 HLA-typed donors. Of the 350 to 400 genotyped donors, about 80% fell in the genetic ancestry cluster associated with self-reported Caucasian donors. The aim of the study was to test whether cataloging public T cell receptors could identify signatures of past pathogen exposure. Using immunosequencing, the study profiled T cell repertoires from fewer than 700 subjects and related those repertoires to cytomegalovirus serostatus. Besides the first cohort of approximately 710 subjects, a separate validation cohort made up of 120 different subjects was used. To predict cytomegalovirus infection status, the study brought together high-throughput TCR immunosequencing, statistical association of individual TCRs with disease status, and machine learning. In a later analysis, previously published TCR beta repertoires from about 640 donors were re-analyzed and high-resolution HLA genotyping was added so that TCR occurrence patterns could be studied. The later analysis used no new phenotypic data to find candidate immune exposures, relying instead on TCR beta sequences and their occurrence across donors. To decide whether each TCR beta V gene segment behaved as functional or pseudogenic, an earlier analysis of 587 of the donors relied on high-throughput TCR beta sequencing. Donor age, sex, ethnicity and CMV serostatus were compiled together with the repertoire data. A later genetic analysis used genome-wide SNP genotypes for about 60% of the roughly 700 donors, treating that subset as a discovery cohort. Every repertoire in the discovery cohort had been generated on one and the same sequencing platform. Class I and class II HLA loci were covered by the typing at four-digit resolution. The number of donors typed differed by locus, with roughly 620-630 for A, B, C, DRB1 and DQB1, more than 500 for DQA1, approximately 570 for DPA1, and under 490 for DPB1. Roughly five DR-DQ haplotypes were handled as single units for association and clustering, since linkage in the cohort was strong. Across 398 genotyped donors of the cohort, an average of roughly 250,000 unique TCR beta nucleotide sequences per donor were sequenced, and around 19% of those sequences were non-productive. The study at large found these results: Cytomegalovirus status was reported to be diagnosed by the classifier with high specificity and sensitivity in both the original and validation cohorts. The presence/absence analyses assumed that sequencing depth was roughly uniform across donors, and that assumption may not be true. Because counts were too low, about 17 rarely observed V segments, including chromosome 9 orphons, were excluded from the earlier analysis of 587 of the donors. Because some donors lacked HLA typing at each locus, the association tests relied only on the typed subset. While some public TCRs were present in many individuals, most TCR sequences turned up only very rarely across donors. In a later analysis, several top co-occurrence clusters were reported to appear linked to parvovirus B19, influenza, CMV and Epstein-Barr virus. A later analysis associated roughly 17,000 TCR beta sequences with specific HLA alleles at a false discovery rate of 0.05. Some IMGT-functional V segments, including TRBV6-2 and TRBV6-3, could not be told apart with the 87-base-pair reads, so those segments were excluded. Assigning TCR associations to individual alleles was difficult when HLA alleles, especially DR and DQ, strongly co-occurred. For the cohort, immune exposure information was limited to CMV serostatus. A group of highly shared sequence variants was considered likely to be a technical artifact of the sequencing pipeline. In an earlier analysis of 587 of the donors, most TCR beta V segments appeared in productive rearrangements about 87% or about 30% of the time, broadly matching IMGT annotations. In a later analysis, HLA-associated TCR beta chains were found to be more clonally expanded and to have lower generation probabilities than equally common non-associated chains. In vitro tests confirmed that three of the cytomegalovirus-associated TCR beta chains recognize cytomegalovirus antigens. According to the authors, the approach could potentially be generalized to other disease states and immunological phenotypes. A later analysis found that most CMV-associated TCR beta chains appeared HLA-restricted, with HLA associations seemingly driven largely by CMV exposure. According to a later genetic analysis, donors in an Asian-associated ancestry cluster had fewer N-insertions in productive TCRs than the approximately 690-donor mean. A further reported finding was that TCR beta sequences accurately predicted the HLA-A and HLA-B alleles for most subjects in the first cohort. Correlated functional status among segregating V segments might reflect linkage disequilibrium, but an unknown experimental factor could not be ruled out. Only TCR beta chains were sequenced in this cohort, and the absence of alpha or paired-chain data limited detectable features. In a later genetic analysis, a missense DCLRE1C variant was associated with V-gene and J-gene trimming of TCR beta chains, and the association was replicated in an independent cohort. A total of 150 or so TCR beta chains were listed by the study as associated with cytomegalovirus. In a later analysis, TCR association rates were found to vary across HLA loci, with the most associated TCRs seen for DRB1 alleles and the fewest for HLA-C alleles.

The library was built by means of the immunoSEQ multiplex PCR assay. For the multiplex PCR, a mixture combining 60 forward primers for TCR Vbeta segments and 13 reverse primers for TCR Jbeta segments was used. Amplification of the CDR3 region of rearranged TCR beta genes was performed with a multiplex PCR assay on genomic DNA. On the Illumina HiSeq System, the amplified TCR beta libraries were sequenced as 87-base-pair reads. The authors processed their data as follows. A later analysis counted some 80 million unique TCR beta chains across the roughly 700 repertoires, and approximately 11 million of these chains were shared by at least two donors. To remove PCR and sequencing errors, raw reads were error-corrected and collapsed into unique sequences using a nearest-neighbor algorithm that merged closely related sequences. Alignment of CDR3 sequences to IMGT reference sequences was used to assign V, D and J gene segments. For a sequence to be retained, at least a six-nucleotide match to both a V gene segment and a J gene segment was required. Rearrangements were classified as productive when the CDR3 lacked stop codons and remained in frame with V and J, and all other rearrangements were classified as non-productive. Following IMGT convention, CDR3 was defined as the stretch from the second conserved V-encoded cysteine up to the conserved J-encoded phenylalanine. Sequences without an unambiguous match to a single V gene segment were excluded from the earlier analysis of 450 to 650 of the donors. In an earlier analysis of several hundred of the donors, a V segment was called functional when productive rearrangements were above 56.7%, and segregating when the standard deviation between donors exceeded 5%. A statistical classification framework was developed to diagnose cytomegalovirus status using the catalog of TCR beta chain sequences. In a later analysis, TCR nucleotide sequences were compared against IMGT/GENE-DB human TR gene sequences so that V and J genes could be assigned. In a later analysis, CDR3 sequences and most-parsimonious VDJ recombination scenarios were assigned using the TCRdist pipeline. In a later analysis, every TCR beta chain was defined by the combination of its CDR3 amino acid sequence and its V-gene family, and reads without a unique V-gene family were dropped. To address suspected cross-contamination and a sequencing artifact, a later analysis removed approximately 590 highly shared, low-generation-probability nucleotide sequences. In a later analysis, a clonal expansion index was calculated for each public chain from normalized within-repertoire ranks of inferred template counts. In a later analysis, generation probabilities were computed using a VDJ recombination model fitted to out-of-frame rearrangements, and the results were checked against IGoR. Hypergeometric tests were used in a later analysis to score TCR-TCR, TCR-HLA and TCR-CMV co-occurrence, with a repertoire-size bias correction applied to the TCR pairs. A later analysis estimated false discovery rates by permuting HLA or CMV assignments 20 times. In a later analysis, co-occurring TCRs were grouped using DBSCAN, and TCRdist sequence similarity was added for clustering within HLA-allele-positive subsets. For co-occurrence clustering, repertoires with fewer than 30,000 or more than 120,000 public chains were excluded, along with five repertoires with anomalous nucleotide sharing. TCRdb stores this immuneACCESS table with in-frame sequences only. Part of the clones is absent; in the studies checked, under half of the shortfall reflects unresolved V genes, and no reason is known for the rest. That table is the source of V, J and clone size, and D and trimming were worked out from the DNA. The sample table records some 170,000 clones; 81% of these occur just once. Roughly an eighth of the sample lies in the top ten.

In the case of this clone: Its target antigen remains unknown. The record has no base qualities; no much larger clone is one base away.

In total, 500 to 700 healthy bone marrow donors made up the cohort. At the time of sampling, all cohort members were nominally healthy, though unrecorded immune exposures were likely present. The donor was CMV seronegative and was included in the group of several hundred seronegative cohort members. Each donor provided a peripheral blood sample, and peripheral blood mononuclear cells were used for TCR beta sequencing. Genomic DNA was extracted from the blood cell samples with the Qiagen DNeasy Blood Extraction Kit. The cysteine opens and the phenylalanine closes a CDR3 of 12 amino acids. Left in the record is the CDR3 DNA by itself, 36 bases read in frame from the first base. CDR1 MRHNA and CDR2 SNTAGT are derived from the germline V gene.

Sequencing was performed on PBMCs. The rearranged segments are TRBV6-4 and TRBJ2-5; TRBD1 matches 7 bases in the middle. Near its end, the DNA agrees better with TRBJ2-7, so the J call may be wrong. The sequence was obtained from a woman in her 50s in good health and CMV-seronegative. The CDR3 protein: CASRQGPYEQYF. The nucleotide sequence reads TGTGCCAGCCGACAGGGCCCCTACGAGCAGTACTTC.